The clone carrying this TCR beta chain was observed a few times. Its antigen is still unknown. This sequence may be a read error, since a much larger clone differs from it by one base. The record originates from a study of blood T cells in healthy people across ages. A second PCR, run for about 7 to 12 cycles, used a sample-barcoded 5' primer plus a J-beta primer mix. From the 5' RACE reads, TCRdb called clonotypes with MiXCR, one entry per CDR3 protein. The sample includes 700,000 or so distinct CDR3 sequences, roughly 20% of them seen just once. Study results and caveats: Higher diversity and more naive CD4+ cells were features of long-lived donors, compared to aged donors. Any changes in expanded clonotypes were possibly confounded, as donor CMV status remained unknown. A roughly linear age-dependent decrease characterized TCR beta diversity per million T cells. Researchers deemed the diversity estimates from one million T cells underestimates.

The length of the CDR3 is 12 residues. Per the germline V gene, CDR1 is SGHVS and CDR2 is FNYEAQ. The TCR comes from a man aged 65 to 79 in good health. Sequenced sample: blood. The chain couples TRBV7-6 to TRBJ1-1; a weak D match, TRBD1 (5 bases). CDR3: CVSSPTGDQAFF. The CDR3 DNA is TGTGTCAGCAGCCCCACGGGGGACCAAGCTTTCTTT.